These 2 T cell receptor beta chains came from one sample sequenced in a study of technical replicates of blood from a few donors. The repertoire was sequenced with immunoSEQ multiplex PCR; TCRdb's copy has only in-frame clones and lacks some. Seen here are some 100,000 clones, around 96% observed once, and the top ten hold roughly 0.19%. Sequences were obtained from T cells isolated from PBMCs. The receptors here all came from a human donor in good health.

The V and J genes are TRBV6-1 and TRBJ1-3; D is ambiguous. The CDR3 covers 14 residues. CDR1 is MNHNS and CDR2 is SASEGT in the germline V gene. V was cut by 2 bases and J by 3 bases, with 8 bases left in between. CDR3 sequence reads: CASSEYVSGNTIYF. For the CDR3, the DNA is TGTGCCAGCAGTGAATACGTCAGTGGAAACACCATATATTTT.

CDR3: CASSQDRSYEQYF. The CDR3, as DNA: TGTGCCAGCAGTCAGGACAGGAGCTACGAGCAGTACTTC. The chain links TRBV6-1 to TRBJ2-7; 7 bases are shared with TRBD1. The CDR3 runs to 13 residues. Looked up from germline, CDR1 is MNHNS and CDR2 is SASEGT. The V and J ends lost 5 bases and 3 bases, in that order; junction bases with no gene match: 4.